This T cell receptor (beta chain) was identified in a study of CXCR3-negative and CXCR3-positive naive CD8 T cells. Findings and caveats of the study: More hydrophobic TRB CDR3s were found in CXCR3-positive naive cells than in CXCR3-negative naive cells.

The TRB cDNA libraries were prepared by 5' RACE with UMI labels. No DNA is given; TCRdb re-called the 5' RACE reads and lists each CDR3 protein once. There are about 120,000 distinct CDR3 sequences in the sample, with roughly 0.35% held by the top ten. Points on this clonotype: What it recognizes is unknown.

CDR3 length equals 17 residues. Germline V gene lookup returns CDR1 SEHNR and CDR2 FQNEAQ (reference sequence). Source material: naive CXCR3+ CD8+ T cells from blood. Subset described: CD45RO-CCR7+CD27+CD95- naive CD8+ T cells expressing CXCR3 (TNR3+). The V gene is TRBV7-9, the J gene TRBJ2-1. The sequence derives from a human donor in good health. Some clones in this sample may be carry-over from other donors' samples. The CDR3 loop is CASSLVLRLSSYNEQFF.